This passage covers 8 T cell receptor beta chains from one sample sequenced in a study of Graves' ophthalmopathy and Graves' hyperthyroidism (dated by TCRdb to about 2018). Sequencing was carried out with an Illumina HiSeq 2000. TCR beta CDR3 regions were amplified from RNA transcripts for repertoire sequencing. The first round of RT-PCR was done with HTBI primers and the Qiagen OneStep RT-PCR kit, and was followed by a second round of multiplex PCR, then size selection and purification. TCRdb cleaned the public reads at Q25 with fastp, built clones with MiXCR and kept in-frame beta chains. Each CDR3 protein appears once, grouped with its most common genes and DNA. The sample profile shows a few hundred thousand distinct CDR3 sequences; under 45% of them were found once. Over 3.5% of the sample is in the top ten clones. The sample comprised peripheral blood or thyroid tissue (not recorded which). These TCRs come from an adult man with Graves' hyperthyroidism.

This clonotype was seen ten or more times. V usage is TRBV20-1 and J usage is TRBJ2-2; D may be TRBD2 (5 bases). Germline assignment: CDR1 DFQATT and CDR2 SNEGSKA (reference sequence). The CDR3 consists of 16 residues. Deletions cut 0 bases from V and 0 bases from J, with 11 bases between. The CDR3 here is CSARDLAGSNTGELFF. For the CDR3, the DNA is TGCAGTGCTAGAGATCTTGCGGGCTCGAACACCGGGGAGCTGTTTTTT.

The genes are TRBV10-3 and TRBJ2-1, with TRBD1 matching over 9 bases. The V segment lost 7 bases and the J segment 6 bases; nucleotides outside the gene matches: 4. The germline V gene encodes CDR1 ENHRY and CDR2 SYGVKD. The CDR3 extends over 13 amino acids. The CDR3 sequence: CAINTGGLNEQFF. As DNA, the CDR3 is TGTGCCATCAACACAGGGGGCCTCAATGAGCAGTTCTTC.

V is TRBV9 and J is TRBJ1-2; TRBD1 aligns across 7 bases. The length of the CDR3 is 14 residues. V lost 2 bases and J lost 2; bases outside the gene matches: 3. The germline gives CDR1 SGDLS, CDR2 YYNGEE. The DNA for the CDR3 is TGTGCCAGCAGCGTGAACAGGGGAAACTATGGCTACACCTTC. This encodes CASSVNRGNYGYTF.

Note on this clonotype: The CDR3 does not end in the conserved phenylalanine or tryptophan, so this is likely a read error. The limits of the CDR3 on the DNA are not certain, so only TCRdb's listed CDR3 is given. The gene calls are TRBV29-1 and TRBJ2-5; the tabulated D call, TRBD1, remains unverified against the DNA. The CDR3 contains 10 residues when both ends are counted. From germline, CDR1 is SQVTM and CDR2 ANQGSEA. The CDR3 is CSVEAGGANT.

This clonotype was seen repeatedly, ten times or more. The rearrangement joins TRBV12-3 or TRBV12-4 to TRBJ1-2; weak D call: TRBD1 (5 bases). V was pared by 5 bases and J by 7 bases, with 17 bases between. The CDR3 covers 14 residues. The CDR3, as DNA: TGTGCCAGCAGTCTAGGTACCAGGGCTGGTGGCTACACCTTC. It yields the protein CASSLGTRAGGYTF.

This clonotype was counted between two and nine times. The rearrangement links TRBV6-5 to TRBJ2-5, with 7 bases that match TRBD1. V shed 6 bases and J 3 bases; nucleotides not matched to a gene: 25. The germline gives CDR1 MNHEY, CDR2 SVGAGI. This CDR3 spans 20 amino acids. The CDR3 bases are TGTGCCAGCAGCCAGGCCAGTCAGGGGGTTATGCGATTCCTGAAAGAGACCCAGTACTTC. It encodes CASSQASQGVMRFLKETQYF.

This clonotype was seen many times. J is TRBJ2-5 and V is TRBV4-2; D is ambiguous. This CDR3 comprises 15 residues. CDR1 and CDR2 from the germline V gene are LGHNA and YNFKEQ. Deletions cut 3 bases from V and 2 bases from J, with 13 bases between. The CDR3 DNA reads TGTGCCAGCAGCCAGGAATCGGTTGGGCAAGAGACCCAGTACTTC. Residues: CASSQESVGQETQYF.

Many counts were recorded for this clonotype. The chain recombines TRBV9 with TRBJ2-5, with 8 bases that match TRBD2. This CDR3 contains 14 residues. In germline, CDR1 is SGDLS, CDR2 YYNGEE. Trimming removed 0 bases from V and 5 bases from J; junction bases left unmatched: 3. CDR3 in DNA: TGTGCCAGCAGCGTAGCGGGGGGGCCGGAGACCCAGTACTTC. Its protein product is CASSVAGGPETQYF.